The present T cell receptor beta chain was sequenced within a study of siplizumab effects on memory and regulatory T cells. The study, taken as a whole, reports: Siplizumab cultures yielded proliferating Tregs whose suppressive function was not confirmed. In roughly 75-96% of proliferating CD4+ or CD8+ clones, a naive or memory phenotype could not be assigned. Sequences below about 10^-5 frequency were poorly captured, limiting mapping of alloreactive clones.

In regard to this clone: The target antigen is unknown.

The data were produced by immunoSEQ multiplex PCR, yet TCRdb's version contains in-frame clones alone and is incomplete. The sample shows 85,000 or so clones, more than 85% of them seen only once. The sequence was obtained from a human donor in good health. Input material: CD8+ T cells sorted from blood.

The CDR3: CASSLRPTGPYNEQFF. The CDR3 DNA reads as TGTGCCAGCAGCTTGAGGCCGACAGGACCCTACAATGAGCAGTTCTTC. This chain joins TRBV5-5 and TRBJ2-1; TRBD1 might be the D (6 bases). Per the germline V gene, CDR1 is SGHKS and CDR2 is YYEKEE (reference sequence). The V end was cut by 1 base, the J end by 2 bases, with 13 bases between. This CDR3 region has 16 residues.